This paragraph reports one T cell receptor (beta chain). The antigen is not known. Documented time point: persistent/refractory GD, antithyroid drugs over 5 years with positive TRAb. The TCR library was made from RNA extracted from PBMCs. This record comes from a study of regulatory T cells in long-lasting Graves disease. Germline V CDR1 and CDR2: MGHRA, YSYEKL. Trimming cost V 3 bases and J 6 bases, with 12 bases left between them. This CDR3 has 14 residues. Combining iRepertoire HTBI primers with Arm-PCR of CDR3 regions, the authors built TCR beta libraries. TCRdb re-called the multiplex PCR reads through MiXCR, storing one row per CDR3 protein. The sample has over 300,000 distinct CDR3 sequences; around 20% are singletons. Study results and limitations: TCR diversity was lower in persistent than newly diagnosed Graves' disease.

The material was peripheral blood mononuclear cells (PBMCs), obtained when the disease was refractory, from a patient treated with antithyroid drugs. This TCR was sampled from a female donor with Graves disease. This sequence joins TRBV4-1 and TRBJ1-5; no definite D call. The CDR3 loop is CASSQWGIVQPQHF. The CDR3 bases are TGCGCCAGCAGCCAGTGGGGTATCGTTCAGCCCCAGCATTTT.